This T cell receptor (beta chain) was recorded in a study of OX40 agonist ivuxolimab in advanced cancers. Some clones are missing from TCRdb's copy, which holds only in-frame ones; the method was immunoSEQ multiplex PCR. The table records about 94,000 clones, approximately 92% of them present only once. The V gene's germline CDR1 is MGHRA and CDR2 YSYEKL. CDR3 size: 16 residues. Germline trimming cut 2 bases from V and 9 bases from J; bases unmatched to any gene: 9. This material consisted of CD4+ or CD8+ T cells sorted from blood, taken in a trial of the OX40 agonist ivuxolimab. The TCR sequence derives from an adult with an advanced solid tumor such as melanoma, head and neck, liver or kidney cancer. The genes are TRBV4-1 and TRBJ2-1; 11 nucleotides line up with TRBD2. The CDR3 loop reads CASSQSDSGGAGEQFF. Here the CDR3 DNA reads TGCGCCAGCAGCCAAAGTGATAGCGGGGGGGCCGGTGAGCAGTTCTTC.